This T cell receptor (beta chain) was identified in a study of T cells expressing NK-cell markers. Study-wide points: Dominant NKG2C+ clonotypes made up about 1.0-7.5% of CD8+ T cells in six donors.

Worth noting for this clonotype: Its matching antigen is unknown.

From germline, CDR1 is ENHRY and CDR2 SYGVKD. CDR3 length equals 12 residues. TCRdb reprocessed the 5' RACE reads and stores each CDR3 protein as one record, lacking DNA. Here the sample table reports approximately 440,000 distinct CDR3 sequences. This TCR was recovered from a woman aged 50 to 60 in good health. Sequencing was performed on blood T cells: a sorted CD56 or NKG2C T cell subset, CD4+ or CD8+ T cells, or bulk PBMC T cells (not recorded which). The genes are TRBV10-3 and TRBJ2-1; absent DNA, TCRdb's TRBD1 call cannot be checked. The CDR3 is CAISESGAMQFF.